The T cell receptor beta chain under discussion was sequenced for a study of T cell responses to AZD1222 COVID-19 vaccine. The CDR3 has 15 residues. Trimming removed 7 bases from V and 2 bases from J, with 16 bases in between. Germline V lookup: CDR1 SGHTA, CDR2 FQGNSA. Assay: immunoSEQ multiplex PCR; the TCRdb copy retains only in-frame clones and omits some. This sample has about 99,000 clones, with about nine tenths found just once. The chain couples TRBV7-2 to TRBJ2-3; D is undetermined. The receptor's source is an adult in good health. Here the sequenced sample was peripheral blood, taken on day 0 of AZD1222 vaccination. The CDR3 DNA follows: TGTGCCAGCACCCCTCGAAGTGGTCACACAGATACGCAGTATTTT. Residues: CASTPRSGHTDTQYF.